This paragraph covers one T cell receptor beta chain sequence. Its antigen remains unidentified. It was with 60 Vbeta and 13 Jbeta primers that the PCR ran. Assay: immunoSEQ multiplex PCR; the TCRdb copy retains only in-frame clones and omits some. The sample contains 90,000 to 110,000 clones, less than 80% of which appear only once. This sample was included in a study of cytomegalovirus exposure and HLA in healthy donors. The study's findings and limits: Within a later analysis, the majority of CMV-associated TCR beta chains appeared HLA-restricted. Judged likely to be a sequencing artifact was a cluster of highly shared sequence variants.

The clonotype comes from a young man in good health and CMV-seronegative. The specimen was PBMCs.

The CDR3 loop is CASSTGVGGNTEAFF. The CDR3 DNA reads as TGTGCCAGCAGCACTGGAGTGGGGGGGAACACTGAAGCTTTCTTT. J is TRBJ1-1 and V is TRBV5-4, with D maybe TRBD1 (5 bases). The germline gives CDR1 SGHNT, CDR2 YYREEE (reference sequence). V gave up 4 bases and J gave up 1 base, with 14 bases separating them. The CDR3 extends over 15 amino acids.